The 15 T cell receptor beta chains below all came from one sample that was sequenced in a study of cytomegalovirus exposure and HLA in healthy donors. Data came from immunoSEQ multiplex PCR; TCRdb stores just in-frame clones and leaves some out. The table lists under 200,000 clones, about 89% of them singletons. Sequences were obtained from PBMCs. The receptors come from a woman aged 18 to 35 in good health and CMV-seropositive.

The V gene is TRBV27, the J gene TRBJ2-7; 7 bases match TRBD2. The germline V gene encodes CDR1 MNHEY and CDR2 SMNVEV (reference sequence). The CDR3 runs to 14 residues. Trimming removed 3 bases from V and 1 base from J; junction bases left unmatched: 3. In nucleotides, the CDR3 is TGTGCCAGCAGTTTTAACGGGAGGTCCTACGAGCAGTACTTC. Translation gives CASSFNGRSYEQYF.

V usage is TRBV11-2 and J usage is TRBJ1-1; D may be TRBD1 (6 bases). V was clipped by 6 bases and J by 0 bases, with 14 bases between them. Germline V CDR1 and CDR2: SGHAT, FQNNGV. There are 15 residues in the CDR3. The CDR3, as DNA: TGTGCCAGCAGGCCAATTACAGGGATGAACACTGAAGCTTTCTTT. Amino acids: CASRPITGMNTEAFF.

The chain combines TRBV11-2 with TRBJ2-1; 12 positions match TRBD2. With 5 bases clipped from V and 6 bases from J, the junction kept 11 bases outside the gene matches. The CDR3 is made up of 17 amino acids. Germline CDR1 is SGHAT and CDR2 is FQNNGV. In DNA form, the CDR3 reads TGTGCCAGCAGCGCACCCCGAGGACTAGCGGGGCGCAATGAGCAGTTCTTC. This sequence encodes CASSAPRGLAGRNEQFF.

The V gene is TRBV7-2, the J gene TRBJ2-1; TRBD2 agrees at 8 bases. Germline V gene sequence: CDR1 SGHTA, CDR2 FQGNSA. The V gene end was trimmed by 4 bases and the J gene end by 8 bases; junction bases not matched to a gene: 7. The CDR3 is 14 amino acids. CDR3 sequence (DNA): TGTGCCAGCAGCTCCGGACTAGCCAGCGATGAGCAGTTCTTC. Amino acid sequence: CASSSGLASDEQFF.

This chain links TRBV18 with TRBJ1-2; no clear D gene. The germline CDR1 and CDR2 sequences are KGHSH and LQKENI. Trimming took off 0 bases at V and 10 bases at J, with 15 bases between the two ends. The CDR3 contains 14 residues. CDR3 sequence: CASSPPGGLVVYTF. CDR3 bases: TGTGCCAGCTCACCACCCGGAGGGCTAGTTGTCTACACCTTC. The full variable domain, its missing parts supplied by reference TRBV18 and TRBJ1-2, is NAGVMQNPRHLVRRRGQEARLRCSPMKGHSHVYWYRQLPEEGLKFMVYLQKENIIDESGMPKERFSAEFPKEGPSILRIQQVVRGDSAAYFCASSPPGGLVVYTFGSGTRLTVV.

The CDR3, as DNA: TGTGCCAGCAGTTCAAAAGGGGGGGTGAACACTGAAGCTTTCTTT. Its translation is CASSSKGGVNTEAFF. This chain links TRBV6-6 with TRBJ1-1, with D possibly being TRBD1 (6 bases). This CDR3 is built from 15 residues. Germline values: CDR1 MNHNY, CDR2 SVGAGI (reference sequence). The germline V and J ends were trimmed by 4 bases and 0 bases, with 12 bases remaining between them.

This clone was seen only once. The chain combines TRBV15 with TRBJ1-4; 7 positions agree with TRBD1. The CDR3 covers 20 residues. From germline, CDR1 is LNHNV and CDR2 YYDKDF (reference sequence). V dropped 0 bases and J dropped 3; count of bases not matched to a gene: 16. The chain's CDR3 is CATSRDPLVAGGIANEKLFF. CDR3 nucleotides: TGTGCCACCAGCAGAGATCCTCTCGTGGCAGGGGGGATAGCTAATGAAAAACTGTTTTTT.

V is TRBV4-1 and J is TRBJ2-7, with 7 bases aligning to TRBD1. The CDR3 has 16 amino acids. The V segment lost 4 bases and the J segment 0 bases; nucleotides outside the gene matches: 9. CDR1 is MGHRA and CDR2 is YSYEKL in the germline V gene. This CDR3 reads CASSRIRDSSSYEQYF. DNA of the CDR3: TGCGCCAGCAGCCGGATCCGGGACAGTAGCTCCTACGAGCAGTACTTC.

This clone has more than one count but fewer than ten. The CDR3 DNA is TGTGCCAGTAGTAAAGGGGGCGGTCAGCCCCAGCATTTT. It encodes CASSKGGGQPQHF. The chain joins TRBV19 to TRBJ1-5, with TRBD1 matching 7 bases. Germline CDR1 and CDR2: LNHDA and SQIVND (reference sequence). V shed 4 bases and J 6 bases; nucleotides not matched to a gene: 3. CDR3 length: 13 residues.

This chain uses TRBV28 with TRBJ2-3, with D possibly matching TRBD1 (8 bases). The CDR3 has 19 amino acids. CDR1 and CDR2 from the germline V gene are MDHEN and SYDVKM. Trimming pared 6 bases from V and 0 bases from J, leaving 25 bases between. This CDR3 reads CASSIGQGGGLASTDTQYF. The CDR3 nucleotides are TGTGCCAGCAGCATTGGACAGGGAGGGGGGCTAGCGAGCACAGATACGCAGTATTTT.

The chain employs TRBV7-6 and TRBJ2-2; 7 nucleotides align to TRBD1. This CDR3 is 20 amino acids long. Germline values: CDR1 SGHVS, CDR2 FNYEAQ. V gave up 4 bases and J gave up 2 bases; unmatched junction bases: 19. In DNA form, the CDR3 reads TGTGCCAGCAGCTCCCTCGGGACAGCTATCCTAACTCCAAACACCGGGGAGCTGTTTTTT. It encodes CASSSLGTAILTPNTGELFF.

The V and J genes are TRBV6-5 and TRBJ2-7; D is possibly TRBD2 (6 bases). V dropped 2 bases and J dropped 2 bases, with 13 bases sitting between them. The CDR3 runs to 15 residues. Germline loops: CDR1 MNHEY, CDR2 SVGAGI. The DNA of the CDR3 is TGTGCCAGCAGTTACACCTACGGGGGTGCCTACGAGCAGTACTTC. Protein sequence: CASSYTYGGAYEQYF.

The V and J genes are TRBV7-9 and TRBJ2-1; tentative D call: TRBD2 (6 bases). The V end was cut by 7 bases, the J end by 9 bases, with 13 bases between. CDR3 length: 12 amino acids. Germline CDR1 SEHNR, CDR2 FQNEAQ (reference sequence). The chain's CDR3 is CASMGGSSEQFF. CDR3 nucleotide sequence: TGTGCCAGCATGGGGGGATCGAGTGAGCAGTTCTTC.

The DNA for the CDR3 is TGTGCCAGCAGCCAAGTCTCCGCGGGACAGAACACAGATACGCAGTATTTT. Residues: CASSQVSAGQNTDTQYF. The chain recombines TRBV4-2 with TRBJ2-3; D may be TRBD1 (7 bases). V shed 1 base and J shed 2 bases, with 16 bases lying between them. CDR1 is LGHNA, CDR2 YNFKEQ, per germline. CDR3 length: 17 amino acids.

CDR3 in amino acids: CAWSGHPNTEAFF. The CDR3 coding sequence is TGTGCCTGGAGTGGGCATCCGAACACTGAAGCTTTCTTT. The gene calls are TRBV30 and TRBJ1-1, with D hard to call. The CDR3 totals 13 residues. Germline values: CDR1 GTSNPN, CDR2 SVGIG (reference sequence). The ends were cut back, 1 base at V and 1 base at J, with 7 bases in the middle.